A single sample gave rise to the 14 T cell receptor beta chains below, sequenced in a study of regulatory T cells in long-lasting Graves disease. With iRepertoire HTBI primers and Arm-PCR of CDR3 regions, TCR beta libraries were built. TCRdb fed the multiplex PCR reads into MiXCR, producing one record per CDR3 protein. The repertoire holds about 470,000 distinct CDR3 sequences, more than 12% seen once, with approximately 15% in the top ten. As to time point: newly diagnosed GD, antithyroid drugs for less than 3 months. Following extraction of RNA from PBMCs, that RNA was used to make the TCR library. The same sample was also studied in work on T cells in Graves' hyperthyroidism and ophthalmopathy.

This specimen consisted of peripheral blood mononuclear cells (PBMCs), obtained at new diagnosis, from a patient treated with antithyroid drugs. The source is a woman in her 30s with Graves disease.

In this sample, this clonotype turned up a few times. V is TRBV5-1 and J is TRBJ2-3; D gene unclear. The V gene lost 6 bases and the J gene lost 0 bases, with 20 bases spanning the gap. In germline, CDR1 is SGHRS, CDR2 YFSETQ. The CDR3 runs 17 residues. In DNA form, the CDR3 reads TGCGCCAGCAAAGTTCGAGCCAACCCCACTAGCACAGATACGCAGTATTTT. Its protein product is CASKVRANPTSTDTQYF.

This clonotype was seen more than once but under ten times. The chain links TRBV7-3 to TRBJ2-7; tentatively, D is TRBD1 or TRBD2 (5 bases each). V was clipped by 5 bases and J by 5 bases, with 19 bases between them. Germline-derived CDR1 and CDR2 are SGHTA and FQGTGA. The CDR3 contains 15 residues. The DNA for the CDR3 is TGTGCCAGCAGCCCGGTCGGGGACCCGGCCGACGAGCAGTACTTC. It translates to CASSPVGDPADEQYF.

This clonotype occurred a few times. V and J are TRBV19 and TRBJ1-1, with D tentatively TRBD1 (6 bases). The V and J ends lost 2 bases and 8 bases respectively, with 15 bases between them. The CDR3 is 14 residues long. Germline-derived CDR1 and CDR2 are LNHDA and SQIVND (reference sequence). CDR3 DNA: TGTGCCAGTAGTATACGCCCAGGACAGCGAGAAGCTTTCTTT. It yields the protein CASSIRPGQREAFF. The full variable domain, rest sourced from reference TRBV19 and TRBJ1-1, is DGGITQSPKYLFRKEGQNVTLSCEQNLNHDAMYWYRQDPGQGLRLIYYSQIVNDFQKGDIAEGYSVSREKKESFPLTVTSAQKNPTAFYLCASSIRPGQREAFFGQGTRLTVV.

This clonotype was found many times. The chain has TRBV5-1 and TRBJ2-1; no firm D call. Trimming removed 0 bases from V and 0 bases from J, with 10 bases in between. Germline loops: CDR1 SGHRS, CDR2 YFSETQ. The CDR3 sequence is 16 residues long. The DNA for the CDR3 is TGCGCCAGCAGCTTGGTCGCCGCTAGCTCCTACAATGAGCAGTTCTTC. As protein: CASSLVAASSYNEQFF.

The chain employs TRBV5-1 and TRBJ1-1; D unclear. The CDR3 covers 16 residues. Looked up from germline, CDR1 is SGHRS and CDR2 is YFSETQ. V lost 2 bases and J 0 bases, leaving 14 bases between the germline ends. The CDR3 region is CASSFGGVSVNTEAFF. CDR3 nucleotide sequence: TGCGCCAGCAGCTTCGGAGGAGTGTCAGTGAACACTGAAGCTTTCTTT.

This clonotype was counted ten times or more. The chain employs TRBV3-1 and TRBJ1-1; D uncertain. Trimming stripped 2 bases from V and 4 bases from J, with 11 bases between. CDR3 length: 14 amino acids. Germline CDR1 LGHDT, CDR2 YNNKEL (reference sequence). Here the CDR3 reads CASSQIPKGTEAFF. The CDR3 nucleotides read TGTGCCAGCAGCCAAATTCCGAAGGGCACTGAAGCTTTCTTT.

The sample holds many counts of this clonotype. The DNA of the CDR3 is TGCAGCGTTGCCGGACCCGGGGAGCTGTTTTTT. Translating it yields CSVAGPGELFF. V and J are TRBV29-1 and TRBJ2-2, with D unclear. The CDR3 extends over 11 amino acids. V lost 4 bases and J lost 6, with 6 bases in between. Germline loops: CDR1 SQVTM, CDR2 ANQGSEA.

This clonotype has ten or more counts. V gene TRBV7-2 combines with J gene TRBJ2-1, with D tentatively TRBD2 (8 bases). V gave up 5 bases and J gave up 7 bases, with 21 bases separating them. The CDR3 contains 16 residues. Looked up from germline, CDR1 is SGHTA and CDR2 is FQGNSA. CDR3 in amino acids: CASSREGAGVTNEQFF. The CDR3 nucleotides are TGTGCCAGCAGCCGGGAGGGGGCGGGAGTCACAAATGAGCAGTTCTTC.

V is TRBV2 and J is TRBJ1-2; 7 nucleotides align to TRBD1. The CDR3 length is 13 residues. Germline loops: CDR1 SNHLY, CDR2 FYNNEI. V was clipped by 11 bases and J by 4 bases; unmatched bases: 10. The CDR3 loop is CALTSTGLYGYTF. DNA of the CDR3: TGTGCCCTCACCTCGACAGGGCTCTATGGCTACACCTTC. The entire variable domain, with the rest obtained from reference TRBV2 and TRBJ1-2, is as follows: EPEVTQTPSHQVTQMGQEVILRCVPISNHLYFYWYRQILGQKVEFLVSFYNNEISEKSEIFDDQFSVERPDGSNFTLKIRSTKLEDSAMYFCALTSTGLYGYTFGSGTRLTVV.

In the case of this clonotype: This likely reflects a read error, since a far larger clone is one base away. V gene TRBV7-8 combines with J gene TRBJ2-5; 7 positions agree with TRBD1. Trimming at V came to 6 bases and at J to 1 base, leaving 14 bases not matched to a gene. In germline, CDR1 is SGHVS, CDR2 FQNEAQ. The CDR3 length is 17 residues. In DNA, the CDR3 is TGTGCCAGCAGTTTTGGTGCCCCCAGGGGGTGCCAAGAGACCCAGTACTTC. As protein: CASSFGAPRGCQETQYF.

This clonotype has a count of ten or more. This chain connects TRBV7-8 to TRBJ1-5; D uncertain. This CDR3 spans 13 amino acids. Germline V CDR1 and CDR2: SGHVS, FQNEAQ. Between the trimmed V and J ends, which lost 10 bases and 4 bases, there was a span of 14 bases. Written as DNA, the CDR3 is TGTGCCACCTCAACTCGGGATAATCAGCCCCAGCATTTT. This encodes CATSTRDNQPQHF.

This clonotype was detected many times. The rearrangement links TRBV6-1 to TRBJ1-2, with 8 positions matching TRBD1. The germline CDR1 and CDR2 sequences are MNHNS and SASEGT. V shed 7 bases, J shed 0 bases, and the junction held 4 bases outside the gene matches. The CDR3 is 14 amino acids. CDR3 protein: CASTQDRANYGYTF. The CDR3, as DNA: TGTGCCAGCACCCAGGACAGGGCTAACTATGGCTACACCTTC.

This clonotype was recorded a few times. The chain employs TRBV5-1 and TRBJ2-3; D remains unclear. The CDR3 covers 14 residues. CDR1 SGHRS and CDR2 YFSETQ come from the germline V gene. V lost 4 bases and J 0 bases, leaving 9 bases between the germline ends. The CDR3 here is CASSRLVSTDTQYF. Written as DNA, the CDR3 is TGCGCCAGCAGCCGTTTAGTTAGCACAGATACGCAGTATTTT.

This clonotype was counted ten times or more. The chain has TRBV7-6 and TRBJ2-1, with a tentative D call TRBD2 (7 bases). The CDR3 sequence is 14 residues long. CDR1 SGHVS and CDR2 FNYEAQ come from the germline V gene. Trimming removed 4 bases from V and 7 bases from J, with 14 bases in between. The chain's CDR3 is CASSWVEGGNEQFF. CDR3 DNA sequence: TGTGCCAGCAGCTGGGTAGAGGGGGGGAATGAGCAGTTCTTC.